These T cell receptor beta chains were read from a single sample in a study of blood T cell repertoires in COVID-19. Sequencing used immunoSEQ multiplex PCR; TCRdb keeps in-frame clones, though not all of them. The table has around 370,000 clones, nearly 90% seen once. Sample: peripheral blood. All receptors come from a man younger than 35 with active or convalescent COVID-19. Each CDR3 is given with its conserved first and last residue. D genes are given only for firm matches. Where a row states a size, it is once, few, many or the class of an expanded clone; other rows omit it.

j_gene,abundance,d_gene,v_gene,CDR3aa,CDR3nt
TRBJ2-7,-,TRBD1,TRBV9,CASSVDGTGAYEQYF,TGTGCCAGCAGCGTAGACGGGACAGGGGCCTACGAGCAGTACTTC
TRBJ2-3,-,TRBD1,TRBV28,CASSPLGTGRTDTQYF,TGTGCCAGCAGTCCGCTCGGGACAGGGCGCACAGATACGCAGTATTTT
TRBJ2-1,-,TRBD1,TRBV7-3,CASSLTQTGPYNEQFF,TGTGCCAGCAGCTTGACTCAGACAGGGCCTTACAATGAGCAGTTCTTC
TRBJ1-6,-,-,TRBV27,CASSSERQAPSPLHF,TGTGCCAGCAGCTCAGAAAGACAGGCCCCTTCACCCCTCCACTTT
TRBJ1-4,-,-,TRBV9,CASSWGGSNEKLFF,TGTGCCAGCTCCTGGGGGGGTTCCAATGAAAAACTGTTTTTT
TRBJ2-7,-,TRBD1,TRBV18,CASSPQTGQIYEQYF,TGTGCCAGCTCTCCTCAAACGGGACAGATCTACGAGCAGTACTTC
TRBJ1-1,-,-,TRBV7-9,CASSLGQGNTEAFF,TGTGCCAGCAGCTTAGGTCAGGGGAACACTGAAGCTTTCTTT
TRBJ1-1,-,-,TRBV28,CASMWPNTEAFF,TGTGCCAGCATGTGGCCTAACACTGAAGCTTTCTTT
TRBJ1-1,-,TRBD1,TRBV4-1,CASSRTGARTEAFF,TGCGCCAGCAGCCGGACAGGCGCTCGCACTGAAGCTTTCTTT
TRBJ1-5,-,-,TRBV15,CATSRERTPNQPQHF,TGTGCCACCAGCAGAGAGAGGACACCTAATCAGCCCCAGCATTTT
TRBJ1-2,-,TRBD1,TRBV6-5,CASSYSGGSVGYGYTF,TGTGCCAGCAGTTACTCAGGGGGCTCGGTAGGCTATGGCTACACCTTC
TRBJ2-7,-,TRBD1,TRBV6-5,CASSGPGTGYAYF,TGTGCCAGCAGCGGACCCGGGACAGGGTATGCGTACTTC
TRBJ2-7,-,TRBD2,TRBV27,CASSYNGLAAYEQYF,TGTGCCAGCAGTTACAACGGACTAGCGGCCTACGAGCAGTACTTC
TRBJ1-3,-,TRBD1,TRBV5-1,CASSFTGGAGNTIYF,TGCGCCAGCAGCTTTACAGGGGGCGCGGGAAACACCATATATTTT
TRBJ2-1,-,-,TRBV28,CATLESAATYNEQFF,TGTGCCACCCTTGAGTCGGCAGCGACTTACAATGAGCAGTTCTTC
TRBJ2-1,-,TRBD2,TRBV5-4,CASSLAGSGRGGEQFF,TGTGCCAGCAGCTTGGCAGGTAGCGGGAGAGGCGGGGAGCAGTTCTTC
TRBJ1-2,once,TRBD1,TRBV6-2/TRBV6-3,CASSYGGQINYGYTF,TGTGCCAGCAGTTACGGGGGACAGATAAACTATGGCTACACCTTC
TRBJ2-1,-,TRBD1,TRBV13,CASSNRDRALAASYNEQFF,TGTGCCAGCAGCAACCGGGACAGGGCGCTAGCGGCCTCCTACAATGAGCAGTTCTTC
TRBJ1-1,once,TRBD1,TRBV5-1,CASSLTGGSTEAFF,TGCGCCAGCAGCTTGACAGGGGGTTCCACTGAAGCTTTCTTT
TRBJ1-6,-,-,TRBV19,CASSIQGGNSPLHF,TGTGCCAGTAGTATACAGGGAGGGAATTCACCCCTCCACTTT
TRBJ2-7,many,-,TRBV27,CATGRATTFYEQYF,TGTGCCACGGGTCGGGCGACTACCTTCTACGAGCAGTACTTC
TRBJ2-3,-,-,TRBV6-4,CASSDSKGGSDTQYF,TGTGCCAGCAGTGACTCGAAAGGGGGATCAGATACGCAGTATTTT
TRBJ1-1,-,-,TRBV4-1,CASAKVGSGLGAFF,TGCGCCAGTGCCAAGGTGGGCAGCGGGTTAGGAGCTTTCTTT
TRBJ2-7,-,-,TRBV7-3,CASSLMGGTSLEQYF,TGTGCCAGCAGCTTAATGGGCGGGACGAGCTTAGAGCAGTACTTC
TRBJ1-5,once,-,TRBV5-6,CASSSRFSGDYNQPQHF,TGTGCCAGCAGCTCCCGATTTTCGGGGGACTACAATCAGCCCCAGCATTTT
TRBJ2-7,-,-,TRBV2,CASRGTPGSHEQYF,TGTGCCAGCAGAGGGACTCCAGGTTCTCACGAGCAGTACTTC